Detailed here is one TCR beta chain. This table comes from immunoSEQ multiplex PCR, and its TCRdb copy is limited to in-frame clones, with some not included. This sample carries tens of thousands of clones, 85% of them seen once, and the ten largest clones take under 7%. This specimen belongs to a study of OX40 agonist ivuxolimab in advanced cancers. Germline V gene sequence: CDR1 MNHNY, CDR2 SVGAGI (reference sequence). The CDR3 covers 16 residues. The J segment lost 6 bases and the V segment lost 8 bases, leaving 12 bases of the junction unmatched. The chain couples TRBV6-6 to TRBJ2-2, with TRBD1 identical over 10 bases. The sequences come from CD4+ or CD8+ T cells sorted from blood, collected in a trial of the OX40 agonist ivuxolimab. The clonotype was recovered from an adult with an advanced solid tumor such as melanoma, head and neck, liver or kidney cancer. DNA of the CDR3: TGTGCCAGCTTTAACGGAGGGGACAGGGGCTCCGGGGAGCTGTTTTTT. This gives the protein CASFNGGDRGSGELFF.